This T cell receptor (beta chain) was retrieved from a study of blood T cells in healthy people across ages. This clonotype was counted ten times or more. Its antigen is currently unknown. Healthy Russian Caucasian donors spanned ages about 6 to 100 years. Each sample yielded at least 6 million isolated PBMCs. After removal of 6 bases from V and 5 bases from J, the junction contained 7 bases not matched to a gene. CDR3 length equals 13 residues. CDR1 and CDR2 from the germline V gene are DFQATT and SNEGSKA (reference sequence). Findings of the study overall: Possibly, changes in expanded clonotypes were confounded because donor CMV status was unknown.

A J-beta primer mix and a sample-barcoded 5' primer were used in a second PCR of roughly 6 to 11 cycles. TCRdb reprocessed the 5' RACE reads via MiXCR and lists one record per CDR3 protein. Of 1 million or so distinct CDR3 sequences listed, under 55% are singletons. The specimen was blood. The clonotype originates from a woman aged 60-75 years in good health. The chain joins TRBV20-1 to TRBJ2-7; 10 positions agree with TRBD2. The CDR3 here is CSASGRAPHEQYF. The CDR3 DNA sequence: TGCAGTGCGAGCGGGAGGGCCCCCCACGAGCAGTACTTC.